Below are 27 T cell receptor beta chains sequenced from a single sample in a study of kidney transplant recipient with SARS-CoV-2 infection. From the reads, TCRdb called clonotypes with MiXCR, one entry per CDR3 protein. Counted here are fewer than 250,000 distinct CDR3 sequences, 29% occurring once; the ten biggest clones make up around 6.8%. The material was a blood sample, obtained at baseline and on day 111 from a kidney transplant recipient. Every receptor here comes from a young adult male patient who had COVID-19 and was a kidney transplant recipient. Some of the T cells might come from the graft donor.

This clonotype was observed a few times. The CDR3 loop reads CASGLVPPRSEQFF. CDR3 nucleotides: TGTGCTAGTGGTTTGGTTCCCCCCCGGAGTGAGCAGTTCTTC. This chain links TRBV12-5 with TRBJ2-1; D is unclear. Trimming left V 0 bases short and J 9 bases short, with 12 bases between. The CDR3 extends over 14 amino acids. Germline values: CDR1 LGHNT, CDR2 FRNRAP.

The V and J genes are TRBV16 and TRBJ1-2, with D unclear. The CDR3 sequence is 17 residues long. Trimming stripped 4 bases from V and 4 bases from J, with 22 bases between. Per the germline V gene, CDR1 is KGHSY and CDR2 is FQNENV. The CDR3 sequence: CASSLKAVVRKTYGYTF. The CDR3 DNA is TGTGCCAGCAGCCTTAAAGCGGTCGTTAGAAAGACCTATGGCTACACCTTC.

This clonotype was counted many times. The chain carries TRBV3-1 and TRBJ2-2; D call uncertain. The CDR3 runs to 18 residues. Looked up from germline, CDR1 is LGHDT and CDR2 is YNNKEL (reference sequence). V gave up 5 bases and J gave up 5 bases, with 24 bases separating them. CDR3 protein: CASSKTCPISGLTGELFF. CDR3 DNA sequence: TGTGCCAGCAGCAAAACGTGTCCCATTTCAGGCTTGACCGGGGAGCTGTTTTTT.

As regards this clonotype: This may arise from a read error, as a much more abundant clone is one base away. This chain uses TRBV19 with TRBJ2-2; D gene uncertain. Per germline, CDR1 LNHDA and CDR2 SQIVND (reference sequence). CDR3 length: 16 amino acids. For the CDR3, the DNA is TGTGCCAGTGGTATCGAGGCCAGGACGGGCACCGGGGAGCTGTTTTTT. This gives the protein CASGIEARTGTGELFF. Together with reference TRBV19 and TRBJ2-2, the CDR3 gives the full variable domain: DGGITQSPKYLFRKEGQNVTLSCEQNLNHDAMYWYRQDPGQGLRLIYYSQIVNDFQKGDIAEGYSVSREKKESFPLTVTSAQKNPTAFYLCASGIEARTGTGELFFGEGSRLTVL.

Concerning this clonotype itself: One base away lies a much larger clone, so this may be a sequencing read error. Here the CDR3 reads CASSRQDVNQPRHF. CDR3 in DNA: TGTGCCAGCAGTCGACAGGACGTCAATCAGCCCCGGCATTTT. The V gene is TRBV6-2 or TRBV6-3, the J gene TRBJ1-5, with D possibly matching TRBD1 (6 bases). The CDR3 length is 14 residues. CDR1 and CDR2 from the germline V gene are MNHEY and SVGEGT.

The chain combines TRBV30 with TRBJ2-3, with TRBD1 matching over 7 bases. In germline, CDR1 is GTSNPN, CDR2 SVGIG (reference sequence). V lost 2 bases to trimming and J lost 2 bases; unmatched junction nucleotides: 13. The CDR3 loop spans 17 amino acids. In DNA form, the CDR3 reads TGTGCCTGGAGTAAGGGGGCTCGCGAACTTTACACAGATACGCAGTATTTT. Its translation is CAWSKGARELYTDTQYF. Looking up the rest from reference TRBV30 and TRBJ2-3 gives the full variable domain: SQTIHQWPATLVQPVGSPLSLECTVEGTSNPNLYWYRQAAGRGLQLLFYSVGIGQISSEVPQNLSASRPQDRQFILSSKKLLLSDSGFYLCAWSKGARELYTDTQYFGPGTRLTVL.

This clonotype was recorded many times. CDR3 sequence (DNA): TGTGCCAGCAGTTTATTGGGCGGGATCCTCCGGTACGAGCAGTACTTC. Its protein product is CASSLLGGILRYEQYF. This sequence joins TRBV28 and TRBJ2-7; D may be TRBD2 (6 bases). V lost 1 base and J lost 4, with 17 bases in between. This CDR3 comprises 16 residues. Germline values: CDR1 MDHEN, CDR2 SYDVKM.

Ten or more counts support this clonotype. The rearrangement uses TRBV11-3 and TRBJ1-2; no definite D call. The CDR3 spans 17 residues. Trimming shortened V by 5 bases and J by 4 bases, and 23 bases separated the two germline ends. Germline lookup yields CDR1 SGHNT and CDR2 YENEEA. CDR3 DNA: TGTGCCAGCAGCGGTACGACCGATCTCGGAAAGACCTATGGCTACACCTTC. Protein product: CASSGTTDLGKTYGYTF.

This clonotype showed up many times. J is TRBJ2-7 and V is TRBV19; D possibly corresponds to TRBD1 (6 bases). Germline CDR1 reads LNHDA; CDR2 reads SQIVND (reference sequence). With 3 bases removed from V and 2 bases from J, the gap between germline ends came to 11 bases. This CDR3 is built from 14 residues. CDR3 residues: CASSISWTAYEQYF. The CDR3 DNA is TGTGCCAGTAGTATCTCTTGGACAGCCTACGAGCAGTACTTC.

This clonotype occurred many times. The rearrangement joins TRBV27 to TRBJ2-2; no clear D gene. Germline assignment: CDR1 MNHEY and CDR2 SMNVEV (reference sequence). V was trimmed by 3 bases and J by 1 base, leaving 15 bases between them. This CDR3 is 17 amino acids long. DNA for the CDR3: TGTGCCAGCAGTTTCCTCGCTAGGACGAGGAACACCGGGGAGCTGTTTTTT. It encodes CASSFLARTRNTGELFF.

On this clonotype itself: A much larger clone differs from this one at a single base, so this may be a read error. V gene TRBV20-1 combines with J gene TRBJ1-3, with a tentative D call TRBD1 (5 bases). The germline V and J ends were trimmed by 7 bases and 0 bases, with 16 bases remaining between them. CDR3 length: 15 residues. Germline V gene sequence: CDR1 DFQATT, CDR2 SNEGSKA (reference sequence). CDR3 protein: CSGKRRGDSGNTIYF. As DNA, the CDR3 is TGCAGTGGCAAGAGAAGAGGGGACTCTGGAAACACCATATATTTT.

A single count supports this clonotype. This may come from a read error, since a much larger clone is one base off. The chain joins TRBV7-9 to TRBJ1-1; D not resolved. The CDR3 is made up of 16 amino acids. Germline V CDR1 and CDR2: SEHNR, FQNEAQ (reference sequence). The CDR3: CASSPRQVDRRTEASF. The CDR3 DNA sequence: TGTGCCAGCAGCCCCCGGCAGGTAGACCGAAGGACTGAAGCTTCCTTT.

This clonotype occurred many times. This chain joins TRBV15 and TRBJ2-2; D is unclear. CDR3 length: 16 residues. Between the trimmed V and J ends, which lost 1 base and 2 bases, there was a span of 11 bases. Germline V gives CDR1 LNHNV, CDR2 YYDKDF (reference sequence). Here the CDR3 reads CATSRGGSSNTGELFF. The CDR3 DNA reads TGTGCCACCAGCAGAGGGGGTAGCTCCAACACCGGGGAGCTGTTTTTT.

At least ten counts were recorded for this clonotype. The chain employs TRBV3-1 and TRBJ2-5, with unresolved D. Trimming took 5 bases from V and 5 from J, leaving 24 bases between them. The length of the CDR3 is 17 residues. Looked up from germline, CDR1 is LGHDT and CDR2 is YNNKEL (reference sequence). The CDR3 DNA reads as TGTGCCAGCAGCACGGATATTCCCATTTCTTTCTCTGAGACCCAGTACTTC. The encoded protein is CASSTDIPISFSETQYF.

This clonotype showed up just a few times. The CDR3 ends on some other residue instead of the conserved phenylalanine or tryptophan, so this is likely a read error. The chain has TRBV10-1 and TRBJ1-2; D ambiguous. Per the germline V gene, CDR1 is WNHNN and CDR2 is SYGVQD (reference sequence). The CDR3 length is 17 residues. Trimming left V 5 bases short and J 4 bases short, with 23 bases between. The CDR3, as DNA: TGCGCCAGCAGTTGTCCTGAAAGATCGCGAAAGACCTATGGCTACACCTTA. It codes for CASSCPERSRKTYGYTL.

On this clonotype itself: A much larger clone differs by one base, so this may be a read error. The CDR3 carries no conserved terminal phenylalanine or tryptophan, so it likely arises from a read error. The chain links TRBV28 to TRBJ2-7, with 9 bases that match TRBD1. There are 13 residues in the CDR3. The V and J ends lost 5 bases and 8 bases, in that order; junction bases with no gene match: 7. CDR1 and CDR2 (germline): MDHEN, SYDVKM. The CDR3: CASSPGTGFKQYS. The CDR3, as DNA: TGTGCCAGCAGTCCGGGGACAGGGTTTAAGCAGTACTCC.

In its sample, this clonotype was seen a few times. This may come from a read error, since a much larger clone is one base off. The rearrangement joins TRBV4-2 to TRBJ2-2; 13 nucleotides line up with TRBD2. The germline gives CDR1 LGHNA, CDR2 YNFKEQ. CDR3 length: 16 residues. This CDR3 reads CANSQGLAGYTGELFF. The DNA for the CDR3 is TGTGCCAACAGCCAGGGACTAGCGGGGTACACCGGGGAGCTGTTTTTT.

Turning to this clonotype: A much larger clone differs by one base, so this may be a read error. The CDR3 loop reads CASNDGDRGYYGYTF. In DNA form, the CDR3 reads TGTGCCAGCAATGATGGGGACAGGGGGTACTATGGCTACACCTTC. This chain uses TRBV2 with TRBJ1-2; 11 bases map to TRBD1. V was pared by 7 bases and J by 3 bases, with 7 bases of the junction left unmatched. The CDR3 is 15 amino acids. Germline V lookup: CDR1 SNHLY, CDR2 FYNNEI.

The sample holds many counts of this clonotype. The rearrangement uses TRBV27 and TRBJ1-2; tentative D call: TRBD1 (6 bases). The V gene lost 5 bases and the J gene lost 2 bases, with 15 bases spanning the gap. The CDR3 has 15 residues. Germline loops: CDR1 MNHEY, CDR2 SMNVEV (reference sequence). In DNA, the CDR3 is TGTGCCAGCAGTATAGGGCCAGGGGCCAACTATGGCTACACCTTC. Translation gives CASSIGPGANYGYTF.

This clonotype showed up many times. CDR3 coding DNA: TGCGCCAGCAGCTATCAGAGAGGACGTCGAAAGACCTATGGCTACACCTTC. The encoded protein is CASSYQRGRRKTYGYTF. This chain joins TRBV4-3 and TRBJ1-2; no reliable D call. The germline V gene has CDR1 LGHNA and CDR2 YSLEER. V shed 5 bases and J shed 4 bases, with 23 bases lying between them. CDR3 length: 17 amino acids.

As concerns this clonotype: A much larger clone differs from this one at a single base, so this may be a read error. This rearrangement joins TRBV5-4 to TRBJ1-2; D ambiguous. This CDR3 is 16 amino acids long. Germline V gene sequence: CDR1 SGHNT, CDR2 YYREEE (reference sequence). The V end lost 7 bases, the J end lost 4 bases, and 23 bases lay between the germline ends. The CDR3 DNA reads TGTGCCAGCCCGAAGTACGTACCAGGAAAGACCTATGGCTACACCTTC. As protein: CASPKYVPGKTYGYTF.

This clonotype has more than one count but fewer than ten. The chain recombines TRBV11-2 with TRBJ2-1; 8 bases line up with TRBD2. V was pared by 9 bases and J by 4 bases, with 8 bases of the junction left unmatched. This CDR3 contains 14 residues. The V gene's germline CDR1 is SGHAT and CDR2 FQNNGV. The CDR3 DNA is TGTGCCAGTACTACTAGCGGCTTATACAATGAGCAGTTCTTC. Translated, it gives CASTTSGLYNEQFF.

This clonotype was found many times. The genes are TRBV19 and TRBJ1-3; no clear D. This CDR3 has 14 amino acids. V lost 5 bases to trimming and J lost 4 bases, with 12 bases between them. Germline values: CDR1 LNHDA, CDR2 SQIVND (reference sequence). CDR3 sequence reads: CASSLSGLGNTIYF. The CDR3 DNA sequence: TGTGCCAGTAGTCTTTCGGGCCTAGGAAACACCATATATTTT.

Regarding this clonotype: A read error may explain this, as a much larger clone is one base away. This chain joins TRBV7-6 and TRBJ2-5; D uncertain. This CDR3 has 14 residues. CDR1 SGHVS and CDR2 FNYEAQ come from the germline V gene. With 8 bases removed from V and 2 bases from J, the gap between germline ends came to 15 bases. The CDR3 protein is CASHGTDSQETQYF. In nucleotides, the CDR3 is TGTGCCAGCCACGGCACCGACTCTCAAGAGACCCAGTACTTC.

This clonotype has at least ten counts. The V and J genes are TRBV12-3 or TRBV12-4 and TRBJ1-4; no reliable D call. Deletions cut 5 bases from V and 6 bases from J, with 13 bases between. The CDR3 is 14 residues long. CDR3 region: CASSPGRRDEKLFF. The CDR3, as DNA: TGTGCCAGCAGTCCGGGAAGGAGGGATGAAAAACTGTTTTTT.

This clonotype was found many times. V usage is TRBV9 and J usage is TRBJ1-2; 12 bases line up with TRBD1. The V gene end was trimmed by 4 bases and the J gene end by 4 bases; junction bases not matched to a gene: 8. This CDR3 contains 16 residues. Germline CDR1 SGDLS, CDR2 YYNGEE. The CDR3 spells CASSPGQGAYPYGYTF. The CDR3 bases are TGTGCCAGCAGCCCGGGACAGGGGGCATACCCCTATGGCTACACCTTC.

Ten or more counts support this clonotype. The chain couples TRBV5-1 to TRBJ1-2; D is undetermined. This CDR3 is 13 amino acids long. V lost 4 bases to trimming and J lost 4 bases, with 11 bases between them. The V gene's germline CDR1 is SGHRS and CDR2 YFSETQ. CDR3 in DNA: TGCGCCAGCAGCCAGGCCGGTGGCTATGGCTACACCTTC. This codes for CASSQAGGYGYTF.